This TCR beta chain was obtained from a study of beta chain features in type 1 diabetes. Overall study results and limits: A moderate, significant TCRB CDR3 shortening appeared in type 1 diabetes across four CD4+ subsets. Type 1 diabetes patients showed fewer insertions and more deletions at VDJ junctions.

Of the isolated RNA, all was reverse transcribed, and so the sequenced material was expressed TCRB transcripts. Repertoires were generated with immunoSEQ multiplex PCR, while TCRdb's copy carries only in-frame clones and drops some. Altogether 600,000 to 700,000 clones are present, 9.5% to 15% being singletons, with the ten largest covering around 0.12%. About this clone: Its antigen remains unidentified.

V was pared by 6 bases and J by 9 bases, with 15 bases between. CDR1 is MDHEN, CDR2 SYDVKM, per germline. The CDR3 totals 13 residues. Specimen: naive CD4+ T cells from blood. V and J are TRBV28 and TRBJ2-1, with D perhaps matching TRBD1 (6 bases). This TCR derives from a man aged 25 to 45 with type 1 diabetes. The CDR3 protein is CASSTQGRGEQFF. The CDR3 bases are TGTGCCAGCAGCACCCAGGGGAGAGGTGAGCAGTTCTTC.